These T cell receptor beta chains were read from a single sample in a study of CD8+ T cells in alopecia areata. Here immunoSEQ multiplex PCR was the method, and the copy in TCRdb shows in-frame clones only, minus some. The sample holds 200,000 to 250,000 clones, around two fifths seen once. Sequenced here: CD4+ T cells sorted from blood, sampled at approximately week 31, from a patient treated with tofacitinib. Every receptor here comes from a human donor with alopecia areata. Both conserved end residues are part of each CDR3. D genes are given only for firm matches. Clone size is given for some rows only: seen once, a few or many times, or a class if the clone is expanded.

CDR3aa	CDR3nt	j_gene	v_gene	d_gene	abundance
CASSLGTGNQPQHF	TGTGCCAGCAGCTTAGGAACAGGCAATCAGCCCCAGCATTTT	TRBJ1-5	TRBV5-6	-	-
CASSLVPGLAGTEQFF	TGTGCCAGCAGCTTAGTACCGGGACTAGCGGGAACTGAGCAGTTCTTC	TRBJ2-1	TRBV7-9	TRBD2	few
CASSQDGGGRLETQYF	TGTGCCAGCAGCCAAGATGGTGGGGGTCGTCTGGAGACCCAGTACTTC	TRBJ2-5	TRBV4-2	-	-
CASSPILQDTGELFF	TGTGCCAGCAGCCCAATCCTCCAGGACACCGGGGAGCTGTTTTTT	TRBJ2-2	TRBV9	-	-
CAWSRSRDHYTF	TGTGCCTGGAGTAGATCCAGGGACCACTACACCTTC	TRBJ1-2	TRBV30	-	few
CASSLGGVGNQPQHF	TGTGCCAGCAGCTTAGGAGGGGTTGGCAATCAGCCCCAGCATTTT	TRBJ1-5	TRBV7-2	-	few
CAFSGSLNQPQHF	TGTGCCTTTAGCGGCAGCCTTAATCAGCCCCAGCATTTT	TRBJ1-5	TRBV30	-	few
CASSLGGSMNTEAFF	TGTGCCAGCAGCTTAGGAGGCAGCATGAACACTGAAGCTTTCTTT	TRBJ1-1	TRBV11-3	-	-
CASSIRTGAPYEQYF	TGTGCCAGCAGCATACGGACAGGGGCCCCCTACGAGCAGTACTTC	TRBJ2-7	TRBV5-6	TRBD1	-
CAWSVVADTQYF	TGTGCCTGGAGTGTAGTGGCAGATACGCAGTATTTT	TRBJ2-3	TRBV30	-	-
CASSLSPDGPYQPQHF	TGCGCCAGCAGCTTGTCCCCCGACGGACCTTATCAGCCCCAGCATTTT	TRBJ1-5	TRBV5-1	-	-
CASSLSSGKTYEQYF	TGTGCCAGCTCACTCTCCTCTGGGAAAACCTACGAGCAGTACTTC	TRBJ2-7	TRBV11-2	-	-
CASSLRTGSYNEQFF	TGTGCCAGCAGCCTTAGGACGGGCTCCTACAATGAGCAGTTCTTC	TRBJ2-1	TRBV11-2	-	-
CASSVGRQEKLFF	TGTGCCAGCAGCGTTGGTCGGCAGGAAAAACTGTTTTTT	TRBJ1-4	TRBV9	-	-
CASSEREGRTYEQYF	TGTGCCAGCAGTGAGAGGGAGGGGCGAACCTACGAGCAGTACTTC	TRBJ2-7	TRBV6-1	TRBD2	-
CASSPDRGLNYGYTF	TGTGCCAGCAGTCCCGACAGGGGCCTCAACTATGGCTACACCTTC	TRBJ1-2	TRBV27	TRBD1	-
CATSSSFGSNQPQHF	TGTGCCACCAGCAGCAGCTTCGGGTCCAATCAGCCCCAGCATTTT	TRBJ1-5	TRBV15	-	once
CASSQGPAGEFTGELFF	TGTGCCAGCAGCCAAGGTCCAGCGGGGGAGTTCACCGGGGAGCTGTTTTTT	TRBJ2-2	TRBV14	TRBD2	few
CASSGEGIHTDTQYF	TGTGCCAGCAGTGGCGAGGGGATTCACACAGATACGCAGTATTTT	TRBJ2-3	TRBV2	-	-
CASSLDLRGGSTYNEQFF	TGTGCCAGCAGCTTAGATCTAAGGGGCGGCAGTACCTACAATGAGCAGTTCTTC	TRBJ2-1	TRBV11-2	-	-
CSVRSSGAGDGELFF	TGCAGCGTTCGGTCCAGCGGGGCAGGGGACGGGGAGCTGTTTTTT	TRBJ2-2	TRBV29-1	-	few
CASSSRRPNTEAFF	TGTGCCAGCAGTTCTCGTCGGCCGAACACTGAAGCTTTCTTT	TRBJ1-1	TRBV27	-	few
CASSEETRGEQYF	TGTGCCAGCAGTGAAGAAACCCGAGGGGAGCAGTACTTC	TRBJ2-7	TRBV2	-	few
CASSTPLNQPQHF	TGTGCCAGCAGTACCCCCCTCAATCAGCCCCAGCATTTT	TRBJ1-5	TRBV2	-	-
CASSLAPRRYTF	TGTGCCAGCAGCTTGGCCCCCAGACGCTACACCTTC	TRBJ1-2	TRBV5-6	-	-
CASSPSRDGRLRRQYF	TGTGCCAGCAGTCCTTCGAGAGACGGTCGTCTACGGAGGCAGTACTTC	TRBJ2-7	TRBV25-1	-	-
CASSYRRDYNEQFF	TGTGCCAGCAGTTACCGGAGGGACTACAATGAGCAGTTCTTC	TRBJ2-1	TRBV6-6	-	-
CASSSPGTSDSYEQYF	TGTGCCAGCAGCTCGCCCGGGACTAGCGACTCCTACGAGCAGTACTTC	TRBJ2-7	TRBV5-6	TRBD2	few
CASNLQGNQPQHF	TGTGCCAGCAACTTACAGGGGAATCAGCCCCAGCATTTT	TRBJ1-5	TRBV2	TRBD1	-
CASRMSESRDTGYTF	TGTGCCAGTAGGATGTCTGAGTCCAGGGACACTGGCTACACCTTC	TRBJ1-2	TRBV19	-	-
CAWGWGQLSTEAFF	TGTGCCTGGGGCTGGGGACAGTTATCTACTGAAGCTTTCTTT	TRBJ1-1	TRBV30	TRBD1	few
CASSPQTGGLGYEQYF	TGTGCCAGCTCACCACAGACAGGGGGATTGGGATACGAGCAGTACTTC	TRBJ2-7	TRBV18	TRBD1	-
CSVLGVSGANVLTF	TGCAGCGTTTTGGGTGTTTCTGGGGCCAACGTCCTGACTTTC	TRBJ2-6	TRBV29-1	-	few
CASSEGQLLANVLTF	TGTGCCAGCAGTGAGGGTCAGCTCTTAGCCAACGTCCTGACTTTC	TRBJ2-6	TRBV2	-	-
CASRGTGVNEQFF	TGTGCCAGCAGGGGGACAGGCGTAAATGAGCAGTTCTTC	TRBJ2-1	TRBV2	TRBD1	-
CASSPPGLGTDTQYF	TGTGCCAGCAGCCCCCCGGGTCTGGGCACAGATACGCAGTATTTT	TRBJ2-3	TRBV5-4	-	-
CASSTGQGAGYGYTF	TGTGCCAGCAGCACCGGACAGGGGGCGGGCTATGGCTACACCTTC	TRBJ1-2	TRBV7-9	TRBD1	-
CASSLDRNQPQHF	TGTGCCAGCAGCTTAGACCGCAATCAGCCCCAGCATTTT	TRBJ1-5	TRBV7-2	-	-
CASYQGEDYGYTF	TGTGCCAGCTATCAGGGGGAGGACTATGGCTACACCTTC	TRBJ1-2	TRBV27	TRBD1	-
CASRQGVGNTIYF	TGTGCCAGCAGACAGGGAGTTGGAAACACCATATATTTT	TRBJ1-3	TRBV2	-	few
CAWSKGGGYTGELFF	TGTGCCTGGAGTAAGGGCGGGGGTTACACCGGGGAGCTGTTTTTT	TRBJ2-2	TRBV30	TRBD2	few
CASSLTTPDSGNTIYF	TGTGCCAGCTCACTCACGACTCCAGACTCTGGAAACACCATATATTTT	TRBJ1-3	TRBV18	-	-
CASSLDFRGGGDTEAFF	TGCGCCAGCAGCTTGGATTTTAGGGGTGGAGGCGACACTGAAGCTTTCTTT	TRBJ1-1	TRBV5-1	-	-
CASSLALVYEQYF	TGTGCCAGCAGCTTAGCGTTGGTCTACGAGCAGTACTTC	TRBJ2-7	TRBV7-2	-	-
CASSPQPRGTREKLFF	TGTGCCAGCTCACCTCAACCCCGGGGGACCCGTGAAAAACTGTTTTTT	TRBJ1-4	TRBV18	-	many
CASRYSSGPGGDTQYF	TGTGCCAGCAGATACTCTAGCGGGCCGGGGGGAGATACGCAGTATTTT	TRBJ2-3	TRBV11-1	TRBD2	-
CASSLAGGTYEQYF	TGTGCCAGCAGCTTGGCAGGGGGCACCTACGAGCAGTACTTC	TRBJ2-7	TRBV11-1	TRBD1	-
CASSPGLAGAQFF	TGTGCCAGCAGCCCCGGACTAGCGGGGGCCCAGTTCTTC	TRBJ2-1	TRBV5-6	TRBD2	few
CAMAGANVLTF	TGTGCCATGGCTGGGGCCAACGTCCTGACTTTC	TRBJ2-6	TRBV2	-	-
CAIRPDGGGSTDTQYF	TGTGCCATCAGACCCGATGGCGGGGGAAGCACAGATACGCAGTATTTT	TRBJ2-3	TRBV10-3	TRBD2	-
CSVEGRLAPNEQFF	TGCAGCGTTGAAGGGCGGCTAGCCCCCAATGAGCAGTTCTTC	TRBJ2-1	TRBV29-1	-	few
CAWGRQYEQYF	TGTGCCTGGGGACGGCAGTACGAGCAGTACTTC	TRBJ2-7	TRBV30	-	-
CASSFSLAGGYNEQFF	TGTGCCAGCAGCTTCTCACTAGCGGGAGGCTACAATGAGCAGTTCTTC	TRBJ2-1	TRBV7-9	TRBD2	many
CASSMDSNYGYTF	TGTGCCAGTAGTATGGACAGTAACTATGGCTACACCTTC	TRBJ1-2	TRBV19	-	-
CASSEPSGDTTAGVSYEQYF	TGTGCCAGCAGTGAACCTTCAGGGGACACGACAGCGGGGGTCTCCTACGAGCAGTACTTC	TRBJ2-7	TRBV2	TRBD2	few
CAWRGPANQPQHF	TGTGCCTGGAGGGGTCCCGCTAATCAGCCCCAGCATTTT	TRBJ1-5	TRBV30	-	few
CAWSAGRGELDTEAFF	TGTGCCTGGAGCGCCGGGCGGGGTGAGCTAGACACTGAAGCTTTCTTT	TRBJ1-1	TRBV30	-	few
CASSRDTVNTEAFF	TGTGCCAGCAGCCGGGACACAGTGAACACTGAAGCTTTCTTT	TRBJ1-1	TRBV7-2	-	-
CASSLVRGATEAFF	TGTGCCAGCAGCTTAGTGAGAGGGGCCACTGAAGCTTTCTTT	TRBJ1-1	TRBV11-1	-	once
CASSEARTGNQPQHF	TGTGCCAGCAGTGAAGCGAGGACAGGCAATCAGCCCCAGCATTTT	TRBJ1-5	TRBV6-1	-	few